The clone carrying this T cell receptor beta chain was counted a few times. TCRdb processed the 5' RACE reads anew with MiXCR; each CDR3 protein has one entry. This table holds more than 110,000 distinct CDR3 sequences, approximately 9.2% found once. This sample was included in a study of CD8 T cells in ankylosing spondylitis. The CDR3 is made up of 14 amino acids. CDR1 SGHNT and CDR2 YYREEE come from the germline V gene (reference sequence). V lost 0 bases and J lost 5, with 8 bases in between. This TCR came from a male donor with ankylosing spondylitis. The chain couples TRBV5-4 to TRBJ1-4; D gene unclear. Material for sequencing was synovial fluid, either unsorted or a sorted T cell fraction (not recorded which). CDR3 amino acids: CASSLGQENEKLFF. CDR3 nucleotides: TGTGCCAGCAGCTTGGGCCAGGAGAATGAAAAACTGTTTTTT.